One and the same sample provided the 23 T cell receptor beta chains below, sequenced in a study of cytomegalovirus exposure and HLA in healthy donors. The study ran its PCR with 60 Vbeta and 13 Jbeta primers. The protocol was immunoSEQ multiplex PCR, while the TCRdb copy is restricted to in-frame clones and leaves out a portion. The sample contains nearly 95,000 clones, about four fifths of which appear only once. The sample comprised PBMCs. The receptors stem from a woman between 40 and 50 years old in good health and CMV-seronegative.

The genes are TRBV15 and TRBJ1-5; the match to TRBD1 covers 9 bases. Germline assignment: CDR1 LNHNV and CDR2 YYDKDF (reference sequence). CDR3 length: 16 residues. V trimming: 5 bases; J trimming: 4 bases; junction bases outside the gene matches: 9. The CDR3 bases are TGTGCCACCAGCGCGGGACAGGGAGTTCGGAATCAGCCCCAGCATTTT. As protein: CATSAGQGVRNQPQHF.

This clone was counted once. The chain uses TRBV18 and TRBJ1-1; D perhaps matches TRBD1 (6 bases). V was trimmed by 1 base and J by 3 bases, leaving 12 bases between them. CDR1 is KGHSH and CDR2 is LQKENI in the germline V gene. The CDR3 is 15 residues long. The CDR3: CASSPRKGVDTEAFF. DNA for the CDR3: TGTGCCAGCTCACCACGGAAGGGGGTGGACACTGAAGCTTTCTTT.

The genes are TRBV6-1 and TRBJ1-5; D might be TRBD1 (6 bases). The CDR3 contains 17 residues. Trimming pared 10 bases from V and 0 bases from J, leaving 22 bases between. Germline assignment: CDR1 MNHNS and CDR2 SASEGT. The CDR3 coding sequence is TGTGCCATCAATGAAGGCCGGGACACCTATAGCAATCAGCCCCAGCATTTT. Its translation: CAINEGRDTYSNQPQHF.

This clone has just a few counts. This chain links TRBV4-3 with TRBJ1-1; no definite D call. V gave up 5 bases and J gave up 0 bases, with 10 bases separating them. Germline V CDR1 and CDR2: LGHNA, YSLEER. The CDR3 consists of 14 residues. CDR3 loop: CASSFKPVNTEAFF. CDR3 bases: TGCGCCAGCAGCTTCAAACCGGTGAACACTGAAGCTTTCTTT.

The rearrangement links TRBV2 to TRBJ2-3; D perhaps matches TRBD1 (6 bases). Germline assignment: CDR1 SNHLY and CDR2 FYNNEI. The V and J ends lost 3 bases and 4 bases respectively, with 14 bases between them. The CDR3 has 15 residues. The CDR3 loop reads CASSERGWGADTQYF. CDR3 in DNA: TGTGCCAGCAGTGAGAGGGGGTGGGGTGCAGATACGCAGTATTTT.

V gene TRBV7-2 combines with J gene TRBJ1-1; D remains unclear. The CDR3 covers 14 residues. Trimming left V 5 bases short and J 5 bases short, with 15 bases between. CDR1 is SGHTA, CDR2 FQGNSA, per germline. The CDR3 region has the DNA TGTGCCAGCAGCATCCGGGCCTCGGGGACTGAAGCTTTCTTT. Encoded protein: CASSIRASGTEAFF.

CDR3: CASSNQGANTEAFF. The CDR3 DNA reads as TGTGCCAGCAGTAATCAGGGGGCGAACACTGAAGCTTTCTTT. V gene TRBV27 combines with J gene TRBJ1-1, with 8 bases identical to TRBD1. The V gene's germline CDR1 is MNHEY and CDR2 SMNVEV (reference sequence). This CDR3 region has 14 residues. V lost 5 bases, J lost 1 base, and 3 bases stayed unmatched.

J is TRBJ2-3 and V is TRBV18; possible D gene TRBD1, 5 bases. Germline V gene sequence: CDR1 KGHSH, CDR2 LQKENI. With 6 bases removed from V and 0 bases from J, the gap between germline ends came to 13 bases. This CDR3 comprises 15 residues. The CDR3 here is CASSPTVTSTDTQYF. The CDR3 nucleotides read TGTGCCAGCTCGCCGACAGTAACTAGCACAGATACGCAGTATTTT. The full variable domain, rest sourced from reference TRBV18 and TRBJ2-3, is NAGVMQNPRHLVRRRGQEARLRCSPMKGHSHVYWYRQLPEEGLKFMVYLQKENIIDESGMPKERFSAEFPKEGPSILRIQQVVRGDSAAYFCASSPTVTSTDTQYFGPGTRLTVL.

The chain has TRBV7-6 and TRBJ2-1, with 12 bases aligning to TRBD2. The CDR3 is 17 amino acids. CDR1 is SGHVS and CDR2 is FNYEAQ in the germline V gene. With V trimmed by 5 bases and J by 6 bases, 11 bases remained unmatched. The CDR3 loop is CASSERNGLAGINEQFF. CDR3 DNA: TGTGCCAGCAGCGAGCGAAACGGACTAGCGGGGATCAATGAGCAGTTCTTC.

This CDR3 is CASSQSKGANTEAFF. The CDR3 DNA follows: TGTGCCAGCAGCCAGAGTAAGGGGGCGAACACTGAAGCTTTCTTT. The chain employs TRBV25-1 and TRBJ1-1; TRBD1 agrees at 7 bases. V was pared by 6 bases and J by 1 base, with 8 bases of the junction left unmatched. The CDR3 extends over 15 amino acids. Per the germline V gene, CDR1 is MGHDK and CDR2 is SYGVNS. Together with reference TRBV25-1 and TRBJ1-1, the CDR3 gives the full variable domain: EADIYQTPRYLVIGTGKKITLECSQTMGHDKMYWYQQDPGMELHLIHYSYGVNSTEKGDLSSESTVSRIRTEHFPLTLESARPSHTSQYLCASSQSKGANTEAFFGQGTRLTVV.

The V and J genes are TRBV25-1 and TRBJ2-2; tentative D call: TRBD2 (6 bases). The CDR3 runs to 16 residues. The germline V gene encodes CDR1 MGHDK and CDR2 SYGVNS. The V end was cut by 9 bases, the J end by 0 bases, with 17 bases between. DNA for the CDR3: TGTGCCAGTGGAGGGTCCGGGTCCACGAACACCGGGGAGCTGTTTTTT. This encodes CASGGSGSTNTGELFF.

The V call is TRBV6-4, the J call TRBJ2-3; 10 bases fit TRBD2. Germline V gene data show CDR1 as MRHNA and CDR2 as SNTAGT. The CDR3 covers 14 residues. Trimming took 9 bases from V and 0 from J; bases not matched to a gene: 3. The CDR3 DNA sequence: TGTGCCAGTAAGACTAGCGGGAGCACAGATACGCAGTATTTT. Protein sequence: CASKTSGSTDTQYF.

The J gene is TRBJ2-2, the V gene TRBV7-2; 7 bases map to TRBD1. Per germline, CDR1 SGHTA and CDR2 FQGNSA. This CDR3 is 17 amino acids long. With V trimmed by 5 bases and J by 4 bases, 13 bases remained unmatched. The DNA of the CDR3 is TGTGCCAGCAGCACCCGGACGACAGGGTGGGGCACCGGGGAGCTGTTTTTT. It is translated as CASSTRTTGWGTGELFF.

The chain employs TRBV5-1 and TRBJ1-2, with 9 bases that match TRBD1. Germline CDR1 SGHRS, CDR2 YFSETQ. This CDR3 comprises 14 residues. Trimming at V came to 3 bases and at J to 5 bases, leaving 5 bases not matched to a gene. The CDR3 here is CASSWGQGPYGYTF. The CDR3 DNA sequence: TGCGCCAGCAGCTGGGGACAGGGACCATATGGCTACACCTTC.

This clone was detected a few times. This chain joins TRBV30 and TRBJ2-5; a possible D gene is TRBD2 (6 bases). Germline V CDR1 and CDR2: GTSNPN, SVGIG (reference sequence). This CDR3 has 15 residues. V was pared by 0 bases and J by 5 bases, with 16 bases between. The DNA for the CDR3 is TGTGCCTGGAGTGTACTGGGAGGCGTGCGGGAGACCCAGTACTTC. Residues: CAWSVLGGVRETQYF. The whole variable domain, filled in from reference TRBV30 and TRBJ2-5, reads SQTIHQWPATLVQPVGSPLSLECTVEGTSNPNLYWYRQAAGRGLQLLFYSVGIGQISSEVPQNLSASRPQDRQFILSSKKLLLSDSGFYLCAWSVLGGVRETQYFGPGTRLLVL.

This clone was observed once. This chain joins TRBV7-8 and TRBJ1-5; D possibly corresponds to TRBD1 (5 bases). Germline V gene data show CDR1 as SGHVS and CDR2 as FQNEAQ. The length of the CDR3 is 15 residues. V was pared by 0 bases and J by 4 bases, with 10 bases between. The CDR3 sequence is CASSLASGTNQPQHF. CDR3 sequence (DNA): TGTGCCAGCAGCTTAGCTTCCGGGACTAATCAGCCCCAGCATTTT.

The chain recombines TRBV14 with TRBJ2-3, with TRBD2 matching over 8 bases. CDR3 length equals 15 residues. V lost 4 bases and J lost 0; bases outside the gene matches: 3. Germline values: CDR1 SGHDN, CDR2 FVKESK. CDR3 sequence: CASSRGGSSTDTQYF. For the CDR3, the DNA is TGTGCCAGCAGCCGCGGGGGGTCTAGCACAGATACGCAGTATTTT.

The chain couples TRBV27 to TRBJ1-2, with TRBD1 matching over 7 bases. The CDR3 consists of 13 residues. Looked up from germline, CDR1 is MNHEY and CDR2 is SMNVEV (reference sequence). V trimming: 6 bases; J trimming: 6 bases; junction bases outside the gene matches: 7. CDR3: CASSHDREHGYTF. In nucleotides, the CDR3 is TGTGCCAGCAGCCACGACAGGGAGCATGGCTACACCTTC.

The chain has TRBV30 and TRBJ1-1; D gene ambiguous. Germline V gene sequence: CDR1 GTSNPN, CDR2 SVGIG (reference sequence). V was trimmed by 3 bases and J by 5 bases, leaving 10 bases between them. This CDR3 is built from 12 residues. CDR3 DNA sequence: TGTGCCTGGAGCAAAGCCTGGACTGAAGCTTTCTTT. The encoded protein is CAWSKAWTEAFF.

V is TRBV30 and J is TRBJ2-1; maybe TRBD1 (5 bases). Germline lookup yields CDR1 GTSNPN and CDR2 SVGIG (reference sequence). The CDR3 extends over 13 amino acids. V was clipped by 4 bases and J by 7 bases, with 14 bases between them. DNA for the CDR3: TGTGCCTGGAAGAGACAGAAAGTGAATGAGCAGTTCTTC. Its translation: CAWKRQKVNEQFF.

This clone appeared a few times. The chain couples TRBV18 to TRBJ1-4, with TRBD1 matching 10 bases. Germline loops: CDR1 KGHSH, CDR2 LQKENI. V dropped 4 bases and J dropped 6; count of bases not matched to a gene: 2. The CDR3 extends over 14 amino acids. CDR3: CASSRDRGDEKLFF. As DNA, the CDR3 is TGTGCCAGCTCACGGGACAGGGGTGATGAAAAACTGTTTTTT.

The chain is built from TRBV19 and TRBJ2-7, with D uncertain. Germline V gene sequence: CDR1 LNHDA, CDR2 SQIVND (reference sequence). The CDR3 spans 13 residues. V was cut by 0 bases and J by 4 bases, with 7 bases left in between. CDR3 sequence reads: CASSIELEYEQYF. The DNA for the CDR3 is TGTGCCAGTAGTATAGAGCTGGAGTACGAGCAGTACTTC.

V usage is TRBV29-1 and J usage is TRBJ1-1; TRBD1 is a possible D gene (5 bases). Trimming cost V 5 bases and J 2 bases, with 9 bases left between them. Germline lookup yields CDR1 SQVTM and CDR2 ANQGSEA. The CDR3 runs 12 residues. The CDR3 DNA sequence: TGCAGCGTTTCGACAGATAACACTGAAGCTTTCTTT. It encodes CSVSTDNTEAFF.